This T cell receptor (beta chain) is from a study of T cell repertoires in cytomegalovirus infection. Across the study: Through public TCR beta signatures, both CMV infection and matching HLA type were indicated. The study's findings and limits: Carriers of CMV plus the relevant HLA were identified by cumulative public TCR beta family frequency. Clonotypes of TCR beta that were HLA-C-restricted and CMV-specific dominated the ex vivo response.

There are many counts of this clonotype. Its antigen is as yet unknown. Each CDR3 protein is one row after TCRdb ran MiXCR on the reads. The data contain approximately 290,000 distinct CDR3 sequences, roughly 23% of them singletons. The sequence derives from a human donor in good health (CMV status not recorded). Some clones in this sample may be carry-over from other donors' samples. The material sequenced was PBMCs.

CDR3 bases: TGTGCCAGCAGCCTAACAGGGGCTGGCGGGGAGCTGTTTTTT. Translating gives CASSLTGAGGELFF. The chain is built from TRBV7-9 and TRBJ2-2; 7 positions agree with TRBD1. Germline values: CDR1 SEHNR, CDR2 FQNEAQ (reference sequence). The J segment lost 7 bases and the V segment lost 5 bases, leaving 7 bases of the junction unmatched. This CDR3 has 14 amino acids.